A selection of T cell receptor beta chains follows, all from one sample in a study of spatial heterogeneity in lung cancer. TCRdb re-called the 5' RACE reads through MiXCR, storing one row per CDR3 protein. The sample carries 90,000 to 95,000 distinct CDR3 sequences, about 12% recorded once. Sequencing was performed on PBMCs, taken at surgery. These receptors were obtained from a male donor with early-stage non-small cell lung cancer. The CDR3 runs from the conserved cysteine through the conserved F or W. D genes are given only for firm matches. Size is omitted from some rows. Given values are once, few, many or a class for expanded clones.

CDR3nt: TGTGCCAGCAGTGCCCAACAGGGGTATTTGTCCTACGAGCAGTACTTC; CDR3aa: CASSAQQGYLSYEQYF; abundance: many; d_gene: TRBD1; j_gene: TRBJ2-7; v_gene: TRBV28
CDR3nt: TGTGCCAGCAGTTTACTGGGACAGGGACAGAACACTGAAGCTTTCTTT; CDR3aa: CASSLLGQGQNTEAFF; abundance: many; d_gene: TRBD1; j_gene: TRBJ1-1; v_gene: TRBV28
CDR3nt: TGTGCCAGCAGCTCCGGACAGGGGTATCACGGGGAGCTGTTTTTT; CDR3aa: CASSSGQGYHGELFF; abundance: few; d_gene: TRBD1; j_gene: TRBJ2-2; v_gene: TRBV7-2
CDR3nt: TGTGCCAGCAGTTTTCTCTTGACGGAACCTAACACTGAAGCTTTCTTT; CDR3aa: CASSFLLTEPNTEAFF; abundance: -; d_gene: -; j_gene: TRBJ1-1; v_gene: TRBV28
CDR3nt: TGTGCCAGCAGCTCCGTCGGTTGGGGAACGAGCGAGCAGTACTTC; CDR3aa: CASSSVGWGTSEQYF; abundance: -; d_gene: -; j_gene: TRBJ2-7; v_gene: TRBV7-2
CDR3nt: TGTGCCATCAGTGACACCGGGGAGCTGTTTTTT; CDR3aa: CAISDTGELFF; abundance: -; d_gene: -; j_gene: TRBJ2-2; v_gene: TRBV10-3
CDR3nt: TGTGCCAGCAGTTTCTTGAGAAAATACGCCACGGCTCAAGAGACCCAGTACTTC; CDR3aa: CASSFLRKYATAQETQYF; abundance: -; d_gene: -; j_gene: TRBJ2-5; v_gene: TRBV12-3/TRBV12-4
CDR3nt: TGCGCCAGCTTAGAGAGGGGCAGGCAAGAGACCCAGTACTTC; CDR3aa: CASLERGRQETQYF; abundance: -; d_gene: -; j_gene: TRBJ2-5; v_gene: TRBV10-1
CDR3nt: TGTGCCACCTCACCTAGGACAGGGGGTCGAGAGACCCAGTACTTC; CDR3aa: CATSPRTGGRETQYF; abundance: many; d_gene: TRBD1; j_gene: TRBJ2-5; v_gene: TRBV24-1
CDR3nt: TGCAGTGCTCCCCGATCCAGGGCTGCTGGGGCCAACGTCCTGACTTTC; CDR3aa: CSAPRSRAAGANVLTF; abundance: many; d_gene: -; j_gene: TRBJ2-6; v_gene: TRBV20-1
CDR3nt: TGCAGTGCTAGAGATGGGACCGGCTACACCTTC; CDR3aa: CSARDGTGYTF; abundance: few; d_gene: -; j_gene: TRBJ1-2; v_gene: TRBV20-1
CDR3nt: TGTGCCAGCAGCTTAGTAGTCAGACAAGAGACCCAGTACTTC; CDR3aa: CASSLVVRQETQYF; abundance: many; d_gene: -; j_gene: TRBJ2-5; v_gene: TRBV7-2
CDR3nt: TGTGCCAGCAGCTTAGGCGGACAGGATAGAGAGCAGTTCTTC; CDR3aa: CASSLGGQDREQFF; abundance: many; d_gene: TRBD1; j_gene: TRBJ2-1; v_gene: TRBV7-6
CDR3nt: TGTGCCAGCAGCTTGGGAGGGGGGCCCAGCAATCAGCCCCAGCATTTT; CDR3aa: CASSLGGGPSNQPQHF; abundance: many; d_gene: -; j_gene: TRBJ1-5; v_gene: TRBV5-6
CDR3nt: TGTGCTAGGGCCCGGACTAGCGCGAGCTCCTACGAGCAGTACTTC; CDR3aa: CARARTSASSYEQYF; abundance: few; d_gene: TRBD2; j_gene: TRBJ2-7; v_gene: TRBV12-5
CDR3nt: TGCGCCAGCAGCTTTAGAGGCCTCGAGGATGAAAAACTGTTTTTT; CDR3aa: CASSFRGLEDEKLFF; abundance: -; d_gene: -; j_gene: TRBJ1-4; v_gene: TRBV5-1
CDR3nt: TGTGCCAGCTCACCAACCGGGGGCGAGAATACGCAGTATTTT; CDR3aa: CASSPTGGENTQYF; abundance: -; d_gene: -; j_gene: TRBJ2-3; v_gene: TRBV18
CDR3nt: TGTGCCAGCAGTTTAGACAGGGGAAGAGAGACCCAGTACTTC; CDR3aa: CASSLDRGRETQYF; abundance: few; d_gene: TRBD1; j_gene: TRBJ2-5; v_gene: TRBV28
CDR3nt: TGTGCCAGCAGTCCCCCGACAGGGGTCCCCAACGAGCAGTACTTC; CDR3aa: CASSPPTGVPNEQYF; abundance: -; d_gene: TRBD1; j_gene: TRBJ2-7; v_gene: TRBV28
CDR3nt: TGTGCCAGCAGCACCGGACTAGCGGGAGGCACAGATACGCAGTATTTT; CDR3aa: CASSTGLAGGTDTQYF; abundance: -; d_gene: TRBD2; j_gene: TRBJ2-3; v_gene: TRBV7-2
CDR3nt: TGTGCCAGCAGCGTAGCGGGACCCGAGACCCAGTACTTC; CDR3aa: CASSVAGPETQYF; abundance: few; d_gene: -; j_gene: TRBJ2-5; v_gene: TRBV9
CDR3nt: TGTGCCAGCAGACAGGGGATGGGCACCGGGGAGCTGTTTTTT; CDR3aa: CASRQGMGTGELFF; abundance: few; d_gene: TRBD1; j_gene: TRBJ2-2; v_gene: TRBV6-2/TRBV6-3
CDR3nt: TGTGCCAGCAGCTTAGAAATTTCCGGGCCCGGCCAGCATTTT; CDR3aa: CASSLEISGPGQHF; abundance: many; d_gene: -; j_gene: TRBJ1-5; v_gene: TRBV7-8
CDR3nt: TGTGCCAGCAGCTTAGCGGGATACCAAGAGACCCAGTACTTC; CDR3aa: CASSLAGYQETQYF; abundance: -; d_gene: -; j_gene: TRBJ2-5; v_gene: TRBV11-2
CDR3nt: TGTGCCAGCAGTTCCAGGGGCCGTCAGCCCCAGCATTTT; CDR3aa: CASSSRGRQPQHF; abundance: many; d_gene: -; j_gene: TRBJ1-5; v_gene: TRBV12-3/TRBV12-4
CDR3nt: TGTGCCAGCAGTGGACTAGTCTCTGGAAACACCATATATTTT; CDR3aa: CASSGLVSGNTIYF; abundance: few; d_gene: -; j_gene: TRBJ1-3; v_gene: TRBV2
CDR3nt: TGCAGTGCCAGGGGCCTAGCGGGGGCGAGCTCCTACGAGCAGTACTTC; CDR3aa: CSARGLAGASSYEQYF; abundance: -; d_gene: TRBD2; j_gene: TRBJ2-7; v_gene: TRBV20-1
CDR3nt: TGTGCCAGCACCCCTGCCGCTAGCACTGAAGCTTTCTTT; CDR3aa: CASTPAASTEAFF; abundance: many; d_gene: -; j_gene: TRBJ1-1; v_gene: TRBV7-9
CDR3nt: TGTGCCAGCAGTGACCCCCAACAGGGTTTCTGGGAGACCCAGTACTTC; CDR3aa: CASSDPQQGFWETQYF; abundance: few; d_gene: -; j_gene: TRBJ2-5; v_gene: TRBV25-1
CDR3nt: TGTGCCAGCAGCAAGCAGGGCCACGAGCAGTACTTC; CDR3aa: CASSKQGHEQYF; abundance: -; d_gene: -; j_gene: TRBJ2-7; v_gene: TRBV12-3/TRBV12-4
CDR3nt: TGTGCCAGTAGTATAACGGGTACTAGCGGGAGATATAATGAGCAGTTCTTC; CDR3aa: CASSITGTSGRYNEQFF; abundance: -; d_gene: TRBD2; j_gene: TRBJ2-1; v_gene: TRBV19
CDR3nt: TGTGCCAGCAGCTTAACAGTAACAGGGGTCTACGAGCAGTACTTC; CDR3aa: CASSLTVTGVYEQYF; abundance: many; d_gene: TRBD1; j_gene: TRBJ2-7; v_gene: TRBV7-9
CDR3nt: TGCGCCAGCAGCCGCAGCTCCTACAATGAGCAGTTCTTC; CDR3aa: CASSRSSYNEQFF; abundance: few; d_gene: -; j_gene: TRBJ2-1; v_gene: TRBV5-1
CDR3nt: TGTGCCAGAGTCCCACGGCCAGGGGGGAGTCAAGAGACCCAGTACTTC; CDR3aa: CARVPRPGGSQETQYF; abundance: -; d_gene: -; j_gene: TRBJ2-5; v_gene: TRBV6-2/TRBV6-3
CDR3nt: TGCAGTGCTATCACAGGCGGGGGGGCCCGGGAGACCCAGTACTTC; CDR3aa: CSAITGGGARETQYF; abundance: -; d_gene: TRBD2; j_gene: TRBJ2-5; v_gene: TRBV20-1
CDR3nt: TGTGCCAGCAGCCCTTCGGACAGGGGCGGGACTGAAGCTTTCTTT; CDR3aa: CASSPSDRGGTEAFF; abundance: many; d_gene: TRBD1; j_gene: TRBJ1-1; v_gene: TRBV6-2/TRBV6-3
CDR3nt: TGTGCCAGCAGCTTAAGCGGGGCAGCTAACACCGGGGAGCTGTTTTTT; CDR3aa: CASSLSGAANTGELFF; abundance: -; d_gene: TRBD2; j_gene: TRBJ2-2; v_gene: TRBV7-2
CDR3nt: TGCGCCAGCAGCCAAGAGGGGACAGGACGGACCGGGGAGCTGTTTTTT; CDR3aa: CASSQEGTGRTGELFF; abundance: few; d_gene: TRBD1; j_gene: TRBJ2-2; v_gene: TRBV4-3
CDR3nt: TGTGCTAGCAGCTTGAACAGGGTATTGGAGACCCAGTACTTC; CDR3aa: CASSLNRVLETQYF; abundance: few; d_gene: -; j_gene: TRBJ2-5; v_gene: TRBV7-7
CDR3nt: TGTGCCAGCAGCCAAAGGGGCTCGGATACGCAGTATTTT; CDR3aa: CASSQRGSDTQYF; abundance: few; d_gene: -; j_gene: TRBJ2-3; v_gene: TRBV14
CDR3nt: TGCAGTGCTAGATACGCCACCGGGACTAGCGGGAATGAGCAGTTCTTC; CDR3aa: CSARYATGTSGNEQFF; abundance: -; d_gene: TRBD2; j_gene: TRBJ2-1; v_gene: TRBV20-1
CDR3nt: TGTGCCAGCACACGGGGCCAATCCTACAATGAGCAGTTCTTC; CDR3aa: CASTRGQSYNEQFF; abundance: few; d_gene: -; j_gene: TRBJ2-1; v_gene: TRBV12-3/TRBV12-4
CDR3nt: TGTGCCAGCCTCTACGAGAACAATGAGCAGTTCTTC; CDR3aa: CASLYENNEQFF; abundance: many; d_gene: -; j_gene: TRBJ2-1; v_gene: TRBV28
CDR3nt: TGTGCCAGCAGCTTCCGACTAGCGCCCAACACCGGGGAGCTGTTTTTT; CDR3aa: CASSFRLAPNTGELFF; abundance: many; d_gene: TRBD2; j_gene: TRBJ2-2; v_gene: TRBV5-4
CDR3nt: TGTGCCAGCAGTTACAAGAGACATGGCGAGCAGTACTTC; CDR3aa: CASSYKRHGEQYF; abundance: few; d_gene: -; j_gene: TRBJ2-7; v_gene: TRBV6-2/TRBV6-3
CDR3nt: TGTGCCAGCAGCTACCGACAGAGCTCCTACGAGCAGTACTTC; CDR3aa: CASSYRQSSYEQYF; abundance: few; d_gene: -; j_gene: TRBJ2-7; v_gene: TRBV13
CDR3nt: TGTGCCAGCAGATTCCGGGACAACTATGGCTACACCTTC; CDR3aa: CASRFRDNYGYTF; abundance: many; d_gene: -; j_gene: TRBJ1-2; v_gene: TRBV28
CDR3nt: TGCGCCAGCAGCCAAGATATTCGGACTACCTACGAGCAGTACTTC; CDR3aa: CASSQDIRTTYEQYF; abundance: many; d_gene: -; j_gene: TRBJ2-7; v_gene: TRBV4-3
CDR3nt: TGTGCCAGCAGTTCAAGGATATCTGCCGAGACCCAGTACTTC; CDR3aa: CASSSRISAETQYF; abundance: few; d_gene: -; j_gene: TRBJ2-5; v_gene: TRBV12-3/TRBV12-4
CDR3nt: TGTGCCAGCAGCCTTAGGTCGGTGGCGCGGGGCGAGCAGTACTTC; CDR3aa: CASSLRSVARGEQYF; abundance: -; d_gene: -; j_gene: TRBJ2-7; v_gene: TRBV7-9
CDR3nt: TGCGCCAGCAGCGCGGACAGGGCTGGAAACACCATATATTTT; CDR3aa: CASSADRAGNTIYF; abundance: few; d_gene: TRBD1; j_gene: TRBJ1-3; v_gene: TRBV5-1
CDR3nt: TGTGCTAGCAGCATCGACCGGTACAATGAGCAGTTCTTC; CDR3aa: CASSIDRYNEQFF; abundance: few; d_gene: -; j_gene: TRBJ2-1; v_gene: TRBV7-7
CDR3nt: TGTGCCAGCAGCTTAGATTCGTTTCAGGGACAGCAGTTCTTC; CDR3aa: CASSLDSFQGQQFF; abundance: few; d_gene: -; j_gene: TRBJ2-1; v_gene: TRBV11-3
CDR3nt: TGTGCCAGCTCACCCGGACACCTCTACGAGCAGTACTTC; CDR3aa: CASSPGHLYEQYF; abundance: -; d_gene: -; j_gene: TRBJ2-7; v_gene: TRBV18
CDR3nt: TGCGCCAGCAGCCCCATCGGCGGGAGAGCGGGACAGCCCCAGCATTTT; CDR3aa: CASSPIGGRAGQPQHF; abundance: -; d_gene: -; j_gene: TRBJ1-5; v_gene: TRBV4-1
CDR3nt: TGCAGCGTCAAGGTTCCCGCCTACGAGCAGTACTTC; CDR3aa: CSVKVPAYEQYF; abundance: -; d_gene: -; j_gene: TRBJ2-7; v_gene: TRBV29-1
CDR3nt: TGCAGTGCTCGGGGGTCAGATACGCAGTATTTT; CDR3aa: CSARGSDTQYF; abundance: few; d_gene: -; j_gene: TRBJ2-3; v_gene: TRBV20-1
CDR3nt: TGTGCCAGCACCGAACTCAATGAGCAGTTCTTC; CDR3aa: CASTELNEQFF; abundance: -; d_gene: -; j_gene: TRBJ2-1; v_gene: TRBV6-2/TRBV6-3
CDR3nt: TGTGCCAGCAGTCCAAGGGGCGCGAGCACTGAAGCTTTCTTT; CDR3aa: CASSPRGASTEAFF; abundance: -; d_gene: -; j_gene: TRBJ1-1; v_gene: TRBV12-3/TRBV12-4